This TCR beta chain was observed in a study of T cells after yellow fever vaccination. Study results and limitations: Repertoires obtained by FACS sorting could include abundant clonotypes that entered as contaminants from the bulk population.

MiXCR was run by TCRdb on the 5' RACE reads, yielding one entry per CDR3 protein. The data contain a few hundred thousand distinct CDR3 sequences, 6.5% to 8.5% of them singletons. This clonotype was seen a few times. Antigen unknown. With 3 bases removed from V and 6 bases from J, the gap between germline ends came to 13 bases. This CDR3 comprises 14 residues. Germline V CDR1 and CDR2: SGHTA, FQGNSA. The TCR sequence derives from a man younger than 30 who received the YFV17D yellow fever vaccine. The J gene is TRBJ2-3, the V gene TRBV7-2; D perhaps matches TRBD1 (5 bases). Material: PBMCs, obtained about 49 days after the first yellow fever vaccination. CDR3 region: CASSFLGRTDTQYF. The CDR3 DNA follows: TGTGCCAGCAGCTTCCTGGGGCGTACCGATACGCAGTATTTT.